Reported below is one TCR beta chain. This may be a read error, as it is one base from a much larger clone. This record belongs to a study of T cells in Graves' hyperthyroidism and ophthalmopathy. Study-level information: Peripheral blood sampling occurred at initial diagnosis, before any treatment.

Authors of the study amplified TCR beta CDR3 regions from RNA transcripts. The HTBI primer set drove a first-round RT-PCR of the TCR CDR3. TCRdb analysed the multiplex PCR reads with MiXCR anew, one entry per CDR3 protein. The sample consists of hundreds of thousands of distinct CDR3 sequences, about 15% of them appearing once. The sequence came from a woman between 18 and 29 years old with Graves' hyperthyroidism. Sequencing was done on a sample of blood.

The CDR3: CASSEAGTSGGALFF. The CDR3 nucleotides read TGTGCCAGCAGTGAAGCGGGGACTAGCGGGGGGGCGTTGTTCTTC. The chain links TRBV2 to TRBJ2-1; 16 bases map to TRBD2. The length of the CDR3 is 15 residues. V lost 0 bases and J lost 15; bases outside the gene matches: 5. CDR1 is SNHLY and CDR2 is FYNNEI in the germline V gene.